The 9 T cell receptor beta chains below come from one sample, sequenced in a study of blood T cells in healthy people across ages. Next came a second PCR, run for about 6 to 12 cycles, which used a sample-barcoded 5' primer along with a J-beta primer mix. TCRdb reprocessed the 5' RACE reads with MiXCR, giving one entry per CDR3 protein. Of approximately 800,000 distinct CDR3 sequences in the sample, around half were seen once. Sequencing input: blood. The receptors stem from a man at least 80 years old in good health.

This clonotype was recorded a few times. The chain employs TRBV3-1 and TRBJ1-2, with D hard to call. Trimming removed 0 bases at V and 8 bases at J, with 13 bases between. The CDR3 spans 14 residues. CDR1 and CDR2 from the germline V gene are LGHDT and YNNKEL (reference sequence). In DNA form, the CDR3 reads TGTGCCAGCAGCCAAGAGGGCCCGGCAAAAGGCTACACCTTC. Amino acid sequence: CASSQEGPAKGYTF.

This sequence joins TRBV10-3 and TRBJ2-5; tentative D call: TRBD2 (6 bases). This CDR3 has 13 residues. V was cut by 11 bases and J by 4 bases, with 17 bases left in between. Germline CDR1 and CDR2: ENHRY and SYGVKD. The CDR3 sequence: CASRTTSIETQYF. For the CDR3, the DNA is TGTGCCTCCCGGACTACCAGTATAGAGACCCAGTACTTC.

The V and J genes are TRBV5-1 and TRBJ2-3; 9 bases are a match to TRBD2. The CDR3 totals 16 residues. The trim removed 1 base at V and 14 bases at J, leaving 17 bases unmatched. Looked up from germline, CDR1 is SGHRS and CDR2 is YFSETQ. The CDR3 is CASSLPTSGDMAYAYF. The CDR3 DNA sequence: TGCGCCAGCAGCTTGCCGACTAGCGGAGATATGGCATACGCGTATTTT.

The chain is built from TRBV5-1 and TRBJ2-1; the match to TRBD2 covers 12 bases. CDR1 and CDR2 from the germline V gene are SGHRS and YFSETQ. This CDR3 comprises 14 residues. After removal of 4 bases from V and 10 bases from J, the junction contained 6 bases not matched to a gene. The CDR3 sequence is CASSRGLAGEEQFF. The DNA for the CDR3 is TGCGCCAGCAGCCGGGGACTAGCGGGTGAGGAGCAGTTCTTC.

This chain joins TRBV20-1 and TRBJ2-7; TRBD2 matches at 8 bases. The J call could be wrong; TRBJ2-5 is a better fit for the DNA end. The V gene's germline CDR1 is DFQATT and CDR2 SNEGSKA (reference sequence). This CDR3 spans 14 amino acids. The CDR3 is CSAKERERRETQYF. The CDR3 DNA reads as TGCAGTGCAAAAGAGCGGGAGAGGCGGGAGACCCAGTACTTC.

Here the CDR3 reads CASNTGSHTEAFF. DNA for the CDR3: TGTGCCAGCAATACAGGGTCGCACACTGAAGCTTTCTTT. This chain joins TRBV6-5 and TRBJ1-1; D perhaps matches TRBD1 (6 bases). V lost 7 bases and J 3 bases, leaving 12 bases between the germline ends. CDR3 size: 13 residues. CDR1 and CDR2 from the germline V gene are MNHEY and SVGAGI.

The count of this clonotype is one. Here the CDR3 reads CASSLTGSHTEAFF. Here the CDR3 DNA reads TGTGCCAGCAGCTTAACGGGCTCACACACTGAAGCTTTCTTT. The rearrangement joins TRBV7-2 to TRBJ1-1; D ambiguous. This CDR3 spans 14 amino acids. Trimming stripped 2 bases from V and 3 bases from J, with 10 bases between. CDR1 SGHTA and CDR2 FQGNSA come from the germline V gene.

The CDR3 coding sequence is TGTGCCAGCAGTGAGGGACTAGCGGGAGGAGACGAGCAGTACTTC. Protein sequence: CASSEGLAGGDEQYF. This chain uses TRBV2 with TRBJ2-7, with 15 positions matching TRBD2. CDR3 length equals 15 residues. The trim removed 3 bases at V and 5 bases at J, leaving 2 bases unmatched. CDR1 SNHLY and CDR2 FYNNEI come from the germline V gene.

This clonotype was observed a few times. The genes are TRBV10-3 and TRBJ2-7; TRBD1 might be the D (6 bases). The CDR3 covers 14 residues. The ends were cut back, 7 bases at V and 7 bases at J, with 20 bases in the middle. Germline CDR1 reads ENHRY; CDR2 reads SYGVKD. The CDR3 loop reads CAITAGTSLREQYF. DNA for the CDR3: TGTGCCATCACCGCAGGGACATCGTTACGGGAGCAGTACTTC.